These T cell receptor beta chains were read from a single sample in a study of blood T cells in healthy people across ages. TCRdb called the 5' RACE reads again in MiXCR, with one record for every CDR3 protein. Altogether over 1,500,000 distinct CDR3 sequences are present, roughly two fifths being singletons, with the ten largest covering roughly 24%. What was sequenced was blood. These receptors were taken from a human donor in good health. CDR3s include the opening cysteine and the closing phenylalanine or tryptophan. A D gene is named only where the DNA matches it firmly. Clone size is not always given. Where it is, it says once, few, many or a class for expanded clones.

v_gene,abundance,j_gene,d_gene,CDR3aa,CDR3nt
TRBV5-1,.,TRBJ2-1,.,CASSKGLEGDEQFF,TGCGCCAGCAGCAAGGGTCTCGAGGGCGATGAGCAGTTCTTC
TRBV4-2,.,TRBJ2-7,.,CASSQDSASYSYEQYF,TGTGCCAGCAGCCAAGATTCCGCTTCCTACTCCTACGAGCAGTACTTC
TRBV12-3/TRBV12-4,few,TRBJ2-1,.,CASSSGGWRKGSYNEQFF,TGCGCCAGCAGTTCCGGGGGCTGGAGAAAGGGCTCCTACAATGAGCAGTTCTTC
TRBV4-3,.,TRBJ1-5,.,CASSQDWNQPQHF,TGCGCCAGCAGCCAAGATTGGAATCAGCCCCAGCATTTT
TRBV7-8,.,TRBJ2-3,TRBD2,CASKRSGGVIADTQYF,TGTGCCAGCAAGAGAAGCGGGGGGGTGATTGCAGATACGCAGTATTTT
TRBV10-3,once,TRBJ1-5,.,CAISESGWTPQHF,TGTGCCATCAGTGAGTCGGGATGGACGCCCCAGCATTTT
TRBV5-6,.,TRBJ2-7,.,CASTLGISSYEQYF,TGTGCCAGCACCTTAGGGATCTCCTCCTACGAGCAGTACTTC
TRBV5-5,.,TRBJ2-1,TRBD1,CVSSMNRGNEQFF,TGTGTCAGCAGCATGAACAGGGGAAATGAGCAGTTCTTC
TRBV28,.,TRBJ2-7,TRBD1,CASVRTGAAYEQYF,TGTGCCAGCGTCCGGACAGGGGCGGCCTACGAGCAGTACTTC
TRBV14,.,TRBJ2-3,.,CASSQEKGIPLTTDTQYF,TGTGCCAGCAGCCAAGAGAAAGGGATCCCACTCACCACAGATACGCAGTATTTT
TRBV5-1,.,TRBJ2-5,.,CASSFNGLAPKETQYF,TGCGCCAGCAGCTTCAACGGGCTAGCACCTAAAGAGACCCAGTACTTC
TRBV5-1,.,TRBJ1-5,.,CASSFDGDSNQPQHF,TGCGCCAGCAGCTTCGACGGTGATAGCAATCAGCCCCAGCATTTT
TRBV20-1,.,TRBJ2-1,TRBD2,CSARDLAGGPHNEQFF,TGCAGTGCTAGAGATCTAGCGGGGGGGCCGCACAATGAGCAGTTCTTC
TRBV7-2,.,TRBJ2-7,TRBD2,CASSLDTSGAYEQYF,TGTGCCAGCAGCTTAGATACTAGCGGGGCCTACGAGCAGTACTTC
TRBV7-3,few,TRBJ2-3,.,CASSPHGSGTDTQYF,TGTGCCAGCAGCCCTCATGGGTCGGGCACAGATACGCAGTATTTT
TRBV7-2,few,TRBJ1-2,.,CAGSLALYIDGYTF,TGTGCCGGCAGCTTAGCGCTGTACATCGATGGCTACACCTTC
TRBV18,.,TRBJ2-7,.,CASSPYRGLRYEQYF,TGTGCCAGCTCACCATATAGGGGCCTAAGGTACGAGCAGTACTTC
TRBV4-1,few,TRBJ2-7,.,CASSQGVDYYYEQYF,TGCGCCAGCAGCCAAGGGGTCGACTATTACTACGAGCAGTACTTC
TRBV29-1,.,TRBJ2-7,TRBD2,CSVAGTSAYEQYF,TGCAGCGTTGCCGGGACTAGCGCTTACGAGCAGTACTTC
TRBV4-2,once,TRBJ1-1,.,CVSSQAWDTEAFF,TGTGTCAGCAGCCAAGCCTGGGATACTGAAGCTTTCTTT
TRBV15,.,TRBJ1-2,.,CATSTNPSSGGGYTF,TGTGCCACCAGCACCAACCCATCTTCCGGGGGTGGCTACACCTTC
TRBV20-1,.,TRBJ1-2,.,CSARESARYGYTF,TGCAGTGCTAGAGAGTCGGCTAGATATGGCTACACCTTC
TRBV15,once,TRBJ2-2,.,CATSRRGQNTGELFF,TGTGCCACCAGCAGACGAGGACAGAACACCGGGGAGCTGTTTTTT
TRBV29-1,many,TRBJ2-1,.,CSLRGWNEQFF,TGCAGCCTCCGAGGGTGGAATGAGCAGTTCTTC
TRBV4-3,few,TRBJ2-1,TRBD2,CASSRGLAGDYNEQFF,TGCGCCAGCAGCCGCGGACTAGCGGGGGACTACAATGAGCAGTTCTTC
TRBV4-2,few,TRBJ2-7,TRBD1,CASSQELGTAYEQYF,TGTGCCAGCAGCCAAGAATTGGGGACAGCCTACGAGCAGTACTTC
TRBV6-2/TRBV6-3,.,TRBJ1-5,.,CASSAGYYNQPQHF,TGTGCCAGCAGTGCGGGATACTACAATCAGCCCCAGCATTTT
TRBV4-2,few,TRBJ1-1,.,CASSLQEGPVDNTEAFF,TGTGCCAGCAGCCTACAAGAGGGACCAGTAGACAACACTGAAGCTTTCTTT
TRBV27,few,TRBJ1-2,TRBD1,CASRTSRDRAAYGYTF,TGTGCCAGCAGGACTTCCCGGGACAGGGCCGCCTATGGCTACACCTTC
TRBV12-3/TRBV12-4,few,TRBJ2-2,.,CASTWRQGGSTGELFF,TGTGCCAGCACTTGGCGTCAGGGAGGTAGCACCGGGGAGCTGTTTTTT
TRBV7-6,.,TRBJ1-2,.,CASSRKAGSITNYGYTF,TGTGCCAGCAGCCGCAAGGCGGGGTCTATAACCAACTATGGCTACACCTTC
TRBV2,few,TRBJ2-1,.,CASSDQISSYNEQFF,TGTGCCAGCAGTGACCAGATAAGCTCCTACAATGAGCAGTTCTTC
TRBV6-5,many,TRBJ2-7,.,CASRKVYEQYF,TGTGCCAGCAGGAAGGTCTACGAGCAGTACTTC
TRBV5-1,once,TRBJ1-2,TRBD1,CASSLVRTGDGYTF,TGCGCCAGCAGCTTGGTCCGGACAGGGGATGGCTACACCTTC
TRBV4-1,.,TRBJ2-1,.,CASRGRGDSYNEQFF,TGCGCCAGCAGGGGGCGAGGAGATTCCTACAATGAGCAGTTCTTC
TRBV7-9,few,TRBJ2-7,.,CASSSGSQGHLEQYF,TGTGCCAGCAGCTCGGGTTCTCAGGGGCATCTCGAGCAGTACTTC
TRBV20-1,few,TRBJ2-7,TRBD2,CSARGGTSGHYEQYF,TGCAGTGCTAGAGGGGGGACTAGCGGACACTACGAGCAGTACTTC
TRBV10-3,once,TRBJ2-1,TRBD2,CAISETRTSGGYNEQFF,TGTGCCATCAGTGAGACCCGGACTAGCGGTGGCTACAATGAGCAGTTCTTC